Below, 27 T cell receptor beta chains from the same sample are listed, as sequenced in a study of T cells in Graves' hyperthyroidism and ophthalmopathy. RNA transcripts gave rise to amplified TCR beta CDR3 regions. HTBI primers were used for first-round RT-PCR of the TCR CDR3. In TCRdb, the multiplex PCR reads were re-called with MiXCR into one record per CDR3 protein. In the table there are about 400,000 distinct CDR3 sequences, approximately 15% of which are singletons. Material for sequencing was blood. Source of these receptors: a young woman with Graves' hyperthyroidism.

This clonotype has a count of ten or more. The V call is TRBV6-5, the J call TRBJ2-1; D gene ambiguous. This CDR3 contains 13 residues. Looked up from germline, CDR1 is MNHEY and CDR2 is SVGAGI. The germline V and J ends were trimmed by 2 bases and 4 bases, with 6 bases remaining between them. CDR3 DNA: TGTGCCAGCAGTTACGTGCGTTACAATGAGCAGTTCTTC. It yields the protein CASSYVRYNEQFF.

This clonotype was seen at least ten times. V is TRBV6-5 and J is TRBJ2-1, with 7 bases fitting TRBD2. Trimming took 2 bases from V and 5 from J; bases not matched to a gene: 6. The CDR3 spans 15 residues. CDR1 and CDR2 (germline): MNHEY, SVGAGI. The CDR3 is CASSYGTGGHNEQFF. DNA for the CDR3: TGTGCCAGCAGTTACGGGACGGGAGGACACAATGAGCAGTTCTTC.

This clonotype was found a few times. The CDR3 spells CASRRTGDEQYF. CDR3 sequence (DNA): TGTGCCAGCAGGAGGACGGGGGACGAGCAGTACTTC. This chain uses TRBV28 with TRBJ2-7; a possible D gene is TRBD2 (6 bases). Germline V gives CDR1 MDHEN, CDR2 SYDVKM. Trimming shortened V by 6 bases and J by 5 bases, and 11 bases separated the two germline ends. CDR3 length: 12 residues. The complete variable domain, with remaining parts taken from reference TRBV28 and TRBJ2-7, reads DVKVTQSSRYLVKRTGEKVFLECVQDMDHENMFWYRQDPGLGLRLIYFSYDVKMKEKGDIPEGYSVSREKKERFSLILESASTNQTSMYLCASRRTGDEQYFGPGTRLTVT.

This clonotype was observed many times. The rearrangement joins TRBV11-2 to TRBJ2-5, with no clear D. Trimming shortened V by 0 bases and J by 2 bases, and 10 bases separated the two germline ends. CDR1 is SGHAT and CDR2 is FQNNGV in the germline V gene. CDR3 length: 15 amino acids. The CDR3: CASSLEFQEQETQYF. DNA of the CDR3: TGTGCCAGCAGCTTAGAGTTTCAGGAGCAAGAGACCCAGTACTTC.

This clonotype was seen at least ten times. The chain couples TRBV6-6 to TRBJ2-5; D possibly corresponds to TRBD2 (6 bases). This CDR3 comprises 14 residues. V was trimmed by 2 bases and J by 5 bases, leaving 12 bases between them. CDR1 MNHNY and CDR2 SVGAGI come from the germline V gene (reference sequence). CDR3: CASSYGAGIETQYF. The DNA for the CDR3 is TGTGCCAGCAGTTACGGTGCGGGAATTGAGACCCAGTACTTC.

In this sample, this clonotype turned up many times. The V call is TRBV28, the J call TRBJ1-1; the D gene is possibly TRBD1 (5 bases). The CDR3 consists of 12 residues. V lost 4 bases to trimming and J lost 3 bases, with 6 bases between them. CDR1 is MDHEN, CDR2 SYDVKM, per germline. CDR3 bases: TGTGCCAGCAGTTCAGGGTACACTGAAGCTTTCTTT. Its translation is CASSSGYTEAFF.

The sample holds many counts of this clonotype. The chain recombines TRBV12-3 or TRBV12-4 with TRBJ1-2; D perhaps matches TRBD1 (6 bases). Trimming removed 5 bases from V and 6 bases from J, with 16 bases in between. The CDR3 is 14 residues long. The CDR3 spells CASSVRGLRDGYTF. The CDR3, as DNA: TGTGCCAGCAGTGTCAGGGGTTTGAGGGATGGCTACACCTTC.

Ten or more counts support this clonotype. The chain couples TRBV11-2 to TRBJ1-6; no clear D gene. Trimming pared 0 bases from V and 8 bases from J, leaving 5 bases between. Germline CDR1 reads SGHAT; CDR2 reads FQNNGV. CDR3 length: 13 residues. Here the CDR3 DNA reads TGTGCCAGCAGCTTAGAAACGCATTCACCCCTCCACTTT. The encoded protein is CASSLETHSPLHF.

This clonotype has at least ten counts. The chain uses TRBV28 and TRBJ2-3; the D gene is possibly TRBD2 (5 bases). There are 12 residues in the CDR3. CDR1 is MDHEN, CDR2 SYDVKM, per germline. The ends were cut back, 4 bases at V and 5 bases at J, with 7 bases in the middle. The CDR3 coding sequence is TGTGCCAGCAGTTCGAGGGAAGATACGCAGTATTTT. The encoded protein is CASSSREDTQYF.

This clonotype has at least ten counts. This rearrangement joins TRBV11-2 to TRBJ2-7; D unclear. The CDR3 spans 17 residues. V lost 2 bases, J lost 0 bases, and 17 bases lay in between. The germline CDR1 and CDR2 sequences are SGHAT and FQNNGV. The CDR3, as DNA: TGTGCCAGCAGCTTACCCCCCAACCATAGGAGCTCCTACGAGCAGTACTTC. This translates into CASSLPPNHRSSYEQYF.

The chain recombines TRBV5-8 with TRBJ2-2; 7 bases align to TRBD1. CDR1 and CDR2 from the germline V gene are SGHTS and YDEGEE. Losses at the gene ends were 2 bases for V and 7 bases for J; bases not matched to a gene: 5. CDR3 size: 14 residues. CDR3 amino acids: CASSFTGANGELFF. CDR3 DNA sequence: TGTGCCAGCAGCTTTACAGGGGCTAACGGGGAGCTGTTTTTT.

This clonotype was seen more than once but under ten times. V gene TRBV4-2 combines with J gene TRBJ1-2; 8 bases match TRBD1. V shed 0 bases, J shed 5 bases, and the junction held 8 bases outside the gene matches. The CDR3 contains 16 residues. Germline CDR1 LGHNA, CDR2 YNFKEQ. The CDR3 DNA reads TGTGCCAGCAGCCAAGAAGTTGGGGACAGGAGGTATGGCTACACCTTC. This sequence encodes CASSQEVGDRRYGYTF.

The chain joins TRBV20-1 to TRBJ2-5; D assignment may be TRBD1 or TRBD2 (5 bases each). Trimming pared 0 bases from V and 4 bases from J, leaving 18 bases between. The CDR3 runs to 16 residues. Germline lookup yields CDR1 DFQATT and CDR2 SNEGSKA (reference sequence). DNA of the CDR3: TGCAGTGCTAGAGAGGGCGGCAGGGAGTTCGGAGAGACCCAGTACTTC. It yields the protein CSAREGGREFGETQYF.

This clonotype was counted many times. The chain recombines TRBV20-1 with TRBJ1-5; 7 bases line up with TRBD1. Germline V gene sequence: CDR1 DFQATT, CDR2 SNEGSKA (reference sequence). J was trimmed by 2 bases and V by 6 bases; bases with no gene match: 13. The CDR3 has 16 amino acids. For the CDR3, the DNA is TGCAGTGCCGAGGGACAGCCCCGTGTAGGCAATCAGCCCCAGCATTTT. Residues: CSAEGQPRVGNQPQHF.

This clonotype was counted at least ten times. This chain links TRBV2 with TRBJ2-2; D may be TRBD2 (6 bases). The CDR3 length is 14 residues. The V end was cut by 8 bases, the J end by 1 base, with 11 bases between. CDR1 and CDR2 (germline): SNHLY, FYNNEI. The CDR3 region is CASGVRGNTGELFF. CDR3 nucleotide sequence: TGTGCCAGCGGTGTGCGGGGGAACACCGGGGAGCTGTTTTTT.

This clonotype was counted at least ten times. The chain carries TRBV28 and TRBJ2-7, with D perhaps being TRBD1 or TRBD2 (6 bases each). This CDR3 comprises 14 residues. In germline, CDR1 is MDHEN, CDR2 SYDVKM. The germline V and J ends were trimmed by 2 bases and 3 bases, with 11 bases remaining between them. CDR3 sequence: CASSLGGPNYEQYF. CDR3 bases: TGTGCCAGCAGTTTAGGGGGGCCCAACTACGAGCAGTACTTC.

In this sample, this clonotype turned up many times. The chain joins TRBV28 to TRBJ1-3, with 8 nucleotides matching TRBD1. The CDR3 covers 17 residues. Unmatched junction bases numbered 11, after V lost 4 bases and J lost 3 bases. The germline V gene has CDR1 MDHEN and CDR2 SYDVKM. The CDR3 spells CASSSPNGTGFGNTIYF. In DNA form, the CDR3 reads TGTGCCAGCAGTTCCCCCAACGGGACAGGTTTTGGAAACACCATATATTTT.

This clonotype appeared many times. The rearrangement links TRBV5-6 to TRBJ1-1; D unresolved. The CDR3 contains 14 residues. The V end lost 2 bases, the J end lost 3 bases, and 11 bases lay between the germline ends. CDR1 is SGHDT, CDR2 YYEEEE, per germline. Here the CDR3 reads CASSFPSAHTEAFF. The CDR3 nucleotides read TGTGCCAGCAGCTTCCCTTCAGCTCACACTGAAGCTTTCTTT.

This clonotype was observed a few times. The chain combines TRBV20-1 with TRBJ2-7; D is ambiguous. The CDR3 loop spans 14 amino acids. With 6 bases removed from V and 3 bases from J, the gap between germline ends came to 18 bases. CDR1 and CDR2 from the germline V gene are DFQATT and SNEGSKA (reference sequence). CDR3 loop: CSAPGLGIGYEQYF. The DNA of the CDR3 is TGCAGTGCCCCTGGGTTGGGAATAGGCTACGAGCAGTACTTC.

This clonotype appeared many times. The CDR3 nucleotides read TGTGCCAGCAGCTTTGCGGGACTAGCGGGATTTAGCACAGATACGCAGTATTTT. Protein sequence: CASSFAGLAGFSTDTQYF. This chain joins TRBV7-9 and TRBJ2-3; 13 bases are shared with TRBD2. There are 18 residues in the CDR3. With V trimmed by 3 bases and J by 0 bases, 6 bases remained unmatched. CDR1 and CDR2 from the germline V gene are SEHNR and FQNEAQ (reference sequence).

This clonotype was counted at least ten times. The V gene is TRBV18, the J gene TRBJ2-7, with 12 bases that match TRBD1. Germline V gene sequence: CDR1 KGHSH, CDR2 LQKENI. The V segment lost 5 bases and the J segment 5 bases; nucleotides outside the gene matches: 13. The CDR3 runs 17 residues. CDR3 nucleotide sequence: TGTGCCAGCTCAGCTTCCCGACGGGGACAGGGGGCCCACGAGCAGTACTTC. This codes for CASSASRRGQGAHEQYF.

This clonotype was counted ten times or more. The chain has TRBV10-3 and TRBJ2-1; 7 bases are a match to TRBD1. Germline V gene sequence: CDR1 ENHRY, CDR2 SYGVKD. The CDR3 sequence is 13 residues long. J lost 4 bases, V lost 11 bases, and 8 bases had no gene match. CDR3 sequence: CAARGGPYNEQFF. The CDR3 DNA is TGTGCCGCCCGAGGGGGCCCATACAATGAGCAGTTCTTC.

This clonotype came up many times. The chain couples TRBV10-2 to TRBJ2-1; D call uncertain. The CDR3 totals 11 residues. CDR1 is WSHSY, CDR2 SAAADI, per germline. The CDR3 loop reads CATSQVDEQFF. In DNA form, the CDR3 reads TGCGCTACCAGTCAGGTGGATGAGCAGTTCTTC.

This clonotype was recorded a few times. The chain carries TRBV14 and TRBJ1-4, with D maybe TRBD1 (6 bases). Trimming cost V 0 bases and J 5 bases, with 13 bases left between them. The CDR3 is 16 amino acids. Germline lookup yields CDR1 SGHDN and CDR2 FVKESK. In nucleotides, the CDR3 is TGTGCCAGCAGCCAAGATGCGGGGGCACTAAATGAAAAACTGTTTTTT. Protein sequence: CASSQDAGALNEKLFF. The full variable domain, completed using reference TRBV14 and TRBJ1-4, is EAGVTQFPSHSVIEKGQTVTLRCDPISGHDNLYWYRRVMGKEIKFLLHFVKESKQDESGMPNNRFLAERTGGTYSTLKVQPAELEDSGVYFCASSQDAGALNEKLFFGSGTQLSVL.

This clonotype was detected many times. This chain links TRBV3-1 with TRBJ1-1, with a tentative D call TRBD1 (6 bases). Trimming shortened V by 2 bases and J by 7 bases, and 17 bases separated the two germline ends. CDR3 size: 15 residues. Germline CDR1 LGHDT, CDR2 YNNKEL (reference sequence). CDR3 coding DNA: TGTGCCAGCAGCCAAACAGGGCTATCCGCCAATGAAGCTTTCTTT. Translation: CASSQTGLSANEAFF.

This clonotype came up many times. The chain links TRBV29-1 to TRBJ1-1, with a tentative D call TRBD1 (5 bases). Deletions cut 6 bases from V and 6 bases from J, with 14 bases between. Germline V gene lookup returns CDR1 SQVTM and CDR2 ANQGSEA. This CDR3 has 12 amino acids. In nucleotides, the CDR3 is TGCAGCGTGCCGGGGGACGGAGCTGAAGCTTTCTTT. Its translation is CSVPGDGAEAFF.

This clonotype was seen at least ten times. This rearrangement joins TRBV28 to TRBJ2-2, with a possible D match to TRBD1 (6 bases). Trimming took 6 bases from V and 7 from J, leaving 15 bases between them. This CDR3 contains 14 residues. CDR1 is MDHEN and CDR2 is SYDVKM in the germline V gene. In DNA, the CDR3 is TGTGCCAGCAGGCGGGTGGGGGCCGTCGGGGAGCTGTTTTTT. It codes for CASRRVGAVGELFF.